The 18 T cell receptor beta chains below were found in one sample sequenced in a study of CXCR3-negative and CXCR3-positive naive CD8 T cells. General study findings and limits: Naive cells with CXCR3 showed TRB CDR3s that were more hydrophobic than those in CXCR3-negative naive cells.

These receptors lack a known antigen. In preparing the TRB cDNA libraries, 5' RACE with UMI labels was used. Following a re-call of the 5' RACE reads, TCRdb has one entry per CDR3 protein and lacks DNA. This sample's table reports more than 100,000 distinct CDR3 sequences. Sample: naive CXCR3+ CD8+ T cells from blood. Indicated subset: CD45RO-CCR7+CD27+CD95- naive CD8+ T cells expressing CXCR3 (TNR3+). These receptors all stem from a human donor in good health. Some clones in this sample may be carry-over from other donors' samples.

This sequence joins TRBV7-9 and TRBJ1-4; TCRdb gives TRBD1 as the D gene, but with no DNA this cannot be confirmed. CDR3 length: 14 residues. Germline V gives CDR1 SEHNR, CDR2 FQNEAQ (reference sequence). CDR3 region: CASSLVQGSEKLFF.

The rearrangement joins TRBV6-2 or TRBV6-3 to TRBJ1-5; TCRdb indicates TRBD1, and absent DNA this call remains unverified. The V gene's germline CDR1 is MNHEY and CDR2 SVGEGT. This CDR3 is built from 14 residues. The CDR3 region is CASSYTVQDQPQHF.

The chain employs TRBV20-1 and TRBJ1-1; the TCRdb D gene call, TRBD1, has no DNA to confirm it. Germline V CDR1 and CDR2: DFQATT, SNEGSKA (reference sequence). The CDR3 runs to 13 residues. The CDR3: CSGARPGSTEAFF.

This chain connects TRBV5-1 to TRBJ2-1; TCRdb's assignment of TRBD2 cannot be checked, as there is no DNA. The CDR3 runs 16 residues. CDR1 and CDR2 from the germline V gene are SGHRS and YFSETQ. The CDR3 loop reads CASSPKTKVPHNEQFF.

The chain employs TRBV27 and TRBJ2-7; TCRdb designates TRBD1, a call that cannot be tested without DNA. The CDR3 contains 14 residues. Per the germline V gene, CDR1 is MNHEY and CDR2 is SMNVEV (reference sequence). The CDR3 loop reads CASSFSPQTYEQYF.

This rearrangement joins TRBV5-1 to TRBJ2-7; lacking DNA, the TRBD2 call made by TCRdb goes unchecked. Germline CDR1 is SGHRS and CDR2 is YFSETQ. The CDR3 spans 14 residues. The CDR3 sequence is CASSFIARGPEQYF.

V usage is TRBV19 and J usage is TRBJ2-2; the TRBD1 assignment by TCRdb is unverifiable without DNA. Germline CDR1 is LNHDA and CDR2 is SQIVND (reference sequence). CDR3 length: 15 residues. The CDR3 protein is CASSRGEPFTGELFF.

V and J are TRBV7-9 and TRBJ1-3. The CDR3 length is 17 residues. Looked up from germline, CDR1 is SEHNR and CDR2 is FQNEAQ (reference sequence). The CDR3 loop reads CASSLSAPSSSGNTIYF. Full variable domain (missing parts from reference TRBV7-9 and TRBJ1-3): DTGVSQNPRHKITKRGQNVTFRCDPISEHNRLYWYRQTLGQGPEFLTYFQNEAQLEKSRLLSDRFSAERPKGSFSTLEIQRTEQGDSAMYLCASSLSAPSSSGNTIYFGEGSWLTVV.

The chain links TRBV29-1 to TRBJ2-5; absent DNA, TCRdb's TRBD2 call cannot be checked. The CDR3 is 17 amino acids. Germline V CDR1 and CDR2: SQVTM, ANQGSEA. The CDR3 sequence is CSVEGVGLAGKQETQYF.

The genes are TRBV7-2 and TRBJ2-3; TCRdb's D call, TRBD1, is unchecked because there is no DNA. Germline CDR1 is SGHTA and CDR2 is FQGNSA. The CDR3 sequence is 17 residues long. CDR3: CASSLVGRGVVADTQYF. The full variable domain, its missing parts supplied by reference TRBV7-2 and TRBJ2-3, is GAGVSQSPSNKVTEKGKDVELRCDPISGHTALYWYRQSLGQGLEFLIYFQGNSAPDKSGLPSDRFSAERTGGSVSTLTIQRTQQEDSAVYLCASSLVGRGVVADTQYFGPGTRLTVL.

The genes are TRBV7-9 and TRBJ1-6. CDR1 SEHNR and CDR2 FQNEAQ come from the germline V gene (reference sequence). The CDR3 sequence is 15 residues long. The CDR3: CASSAHKGADSPLHF.

The chain couples TRBV27 to TRBJ1-1. The CDR3 is 14 amino acids. Germline V CDR1 and CDR2: MNHEY, SMNVEV (reference sequence). CDR3 protein: CASRTVFMNTEAFF.

The rearrangement links TRBV28 to TRBJ2-2; the TCRdb D gene call, TRBD2, has no DNA to confirm it. This CDR3 is 15 amino acids long. Germline V lookup: CDR1 MDHEN, CDR2 SYDVKM. This chain's CDR3 is CASSRLAGETGELFF.

The chain has TRBV19 and TRBJ2-7; without DNA, the TCRdb call of TRBD2 cannot be checked. The germline CDR1 and CDR2 sequences are LNHDA and SQIVND (reference sequence). The CDR3 sequence is 13 residues long. The CDR3 sequence is CASSMAGTYEQYF.

The chain links TRBV7-9 to TRBJ2-5. There are 14 residues in the CDR3. Germline V gene lookup returns CDR1 SEHNR and CDR2 FQNEAQ (reference sequence). The CDR3 sequence is CASSRSGLQETQYF. The whole variable domain, remainder taken from reference TRBV7-9 and TRBJ2-5, is DTGVSQNPRHKITKRGQNVTFRCDPISEHNRLYWYRQTLGQGPEFLTYFQNEAQLEKSRLLSDRFSAERPKGSFSTLEIQRTEQGDSAMYLCASSRSGLQETQYFGPGTRLLVL.

The genes are TRBV6-5 and TRBJ2-5; TCRdb selects TRBD1, and the lack of DNA leaves this call unchecked. In germline, CDR1 is MNHEY, CDR2 SVGAGI. This CDR3 is 16 amino acids long. CDR3 residues: CASRPPVQVLQETQYF.

The gene calls are TRBV24-1 and TRBJ2-3; as DNA is missing, the TRBD1 call by TCRdb cannot be tested. This CDR3 is 16 amino acids long. In germline, CDR1 is KGHDR, CDR2 SFDVKD. CDR3: CATSDFEGSVDGTQYF.

V usage is TRBV5-5 and J usage is TRBJ2-1; checking the TCRdb D call of TRBD1 is not possible without DNA. This CDR3 region has 17 residues. CDR1 SGHKS and CDR2 YYEKEE come from the germline V gene (reference sequence). The CDR3 sequence: CASSSSLQGFGYNEQFF.